This section outlines one T cell receptor (beta chain) sequence together with its context. Its specificity is not known. Synthesis of TCR beta cDNA was carried out from approximately 470 ng total RNA with a constant-region primer. Slightly modified ARM-PCR, run as three nested multiplex PCR rounds, produced the TCR beta libraries. In the first two PCR rounds, TRBV1-TRBV30 forward primers were paired with a C-beta reverse primer, and each round lasted around 10 cycles. TCRdb re-analysed the multiplex PCR reads in MiXCR, keeping a single row per CDR3 protein. The data contain approximately 37,000 distinct CDR3 sequences, more than 60% of them singletons. This entry comes from a study of tumor-infiltrating lymphocytes in primary liver carcinoma. Study-level information: Male and female patients aged 30 to 69 years made up the cohort. Stage T1-T3 N0M0 and a size of 4.2 to 10 cm characterized the tumors.

The germline gives CDR1 LGHNA, CDR2 YSLEER. This CDR3 spans 13 amino acids. Findings and limits, study-wide: Tumors had a top-250-clone fraction that was significantly higher than blood (p = 0.039).

For each extraction, RNA and DNA were obtained together from roughly 20-30 mg of unsorted bulk tissue. The TCR comes from a man aged 40-55 years with primary liver carcinoma and hepatitis B virus infection. The chain links TRBV4-3 to TRBJ1-5; D gene ambiguous. Sequenced: tumor-adjacent normal liver tissue. This chain's CDR3 is CTGSQSREQPQHF. Here the CDR3 DNA reads TGCACCGGCAGCCAGTCTAGGGAGCAGCCCCAGCATTTT.